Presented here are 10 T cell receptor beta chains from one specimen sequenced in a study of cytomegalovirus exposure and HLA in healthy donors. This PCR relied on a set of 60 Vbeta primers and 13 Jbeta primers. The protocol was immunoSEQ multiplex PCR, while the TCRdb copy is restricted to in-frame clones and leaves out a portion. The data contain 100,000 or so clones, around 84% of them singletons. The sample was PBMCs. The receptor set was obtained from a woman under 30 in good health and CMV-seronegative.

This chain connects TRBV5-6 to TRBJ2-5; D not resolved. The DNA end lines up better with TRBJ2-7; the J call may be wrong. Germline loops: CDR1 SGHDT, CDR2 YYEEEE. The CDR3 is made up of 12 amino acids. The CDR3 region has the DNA TGTGCCAGCAGCTTGGACTCGAACGAGCAGTACTTC. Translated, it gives CASSLDSNEQYF.

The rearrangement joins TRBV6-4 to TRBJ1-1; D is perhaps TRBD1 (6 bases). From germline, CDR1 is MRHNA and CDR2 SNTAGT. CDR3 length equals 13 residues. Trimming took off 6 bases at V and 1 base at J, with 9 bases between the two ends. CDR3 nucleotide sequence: TGTGCCAGCAGGATGGACAGGAACACTGAAGCTTTCTTT. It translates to CASRMDRNTEAFF.

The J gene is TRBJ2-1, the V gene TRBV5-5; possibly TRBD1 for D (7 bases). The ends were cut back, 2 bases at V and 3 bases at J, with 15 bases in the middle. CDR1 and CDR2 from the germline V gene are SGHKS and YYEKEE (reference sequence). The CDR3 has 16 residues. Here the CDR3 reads CASSFLATGLYNEQFF. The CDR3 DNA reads TGTGCCAGCAGCTTCCTAGCGACAGGGCTCTACAATGAGCAGTTCTTC.

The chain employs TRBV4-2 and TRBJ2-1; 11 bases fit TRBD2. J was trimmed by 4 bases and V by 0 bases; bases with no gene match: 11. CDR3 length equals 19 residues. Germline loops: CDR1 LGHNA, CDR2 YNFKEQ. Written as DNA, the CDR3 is TGTGCCAGCAGCCAAGATTCAACACTAGCGGGAGTAAGATACAATGAGCAGTTCTTC. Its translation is CASSQDSTLAGVRYNEQFF.

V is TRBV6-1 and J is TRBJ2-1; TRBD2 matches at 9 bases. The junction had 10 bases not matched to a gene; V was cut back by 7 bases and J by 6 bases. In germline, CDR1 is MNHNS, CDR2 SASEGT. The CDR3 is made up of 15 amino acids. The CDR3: CASTRGAGGPNEQFF. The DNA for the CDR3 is TGTGCCAGCACCCGAGGGGCGGGGGGGCCCAATGAGCAGTTCTTC.

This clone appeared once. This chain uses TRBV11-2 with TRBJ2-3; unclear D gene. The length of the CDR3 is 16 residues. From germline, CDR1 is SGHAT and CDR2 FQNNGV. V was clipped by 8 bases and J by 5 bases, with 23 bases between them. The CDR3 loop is CASLRGPPASEDTQYF. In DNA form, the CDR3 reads TGTGCCAGCCTACGCGGCCCCCCGGCGTCTGAAGATACGCAGTATTTT.

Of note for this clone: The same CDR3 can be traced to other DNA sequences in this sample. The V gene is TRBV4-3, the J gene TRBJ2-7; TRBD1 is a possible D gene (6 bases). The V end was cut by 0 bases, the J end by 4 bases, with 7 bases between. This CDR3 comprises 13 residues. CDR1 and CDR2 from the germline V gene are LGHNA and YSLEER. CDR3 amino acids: CASSQDRGYEQYF. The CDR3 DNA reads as TGCGCCAGCAGCCAAGATAGGGGGTACGAGCAGTACTTC.

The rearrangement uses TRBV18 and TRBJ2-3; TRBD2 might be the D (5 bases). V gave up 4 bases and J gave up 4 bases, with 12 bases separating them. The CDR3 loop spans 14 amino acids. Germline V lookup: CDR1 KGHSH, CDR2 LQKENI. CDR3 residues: CASSLSDFSDTQYF. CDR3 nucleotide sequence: TGTGCCAGCTCACTTTCGGACTTCTCAGATACGCAGTATTTT.

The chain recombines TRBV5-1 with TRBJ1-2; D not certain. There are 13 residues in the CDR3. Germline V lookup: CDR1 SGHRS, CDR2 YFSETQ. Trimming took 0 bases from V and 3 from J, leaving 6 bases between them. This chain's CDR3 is CASSLAEDYGYTF. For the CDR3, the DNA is TGCGCCAGCAGCTTGGCAGAAGACTATGGCTACACCTTC.

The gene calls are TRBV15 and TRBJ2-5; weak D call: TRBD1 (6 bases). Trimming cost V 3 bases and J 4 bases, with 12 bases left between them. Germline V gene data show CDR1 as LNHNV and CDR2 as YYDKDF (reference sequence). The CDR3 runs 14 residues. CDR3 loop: CATSSWGRGETQYF. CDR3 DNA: TGTGCCACCAGCAGTTGGGGGCGCGGAGAGACCCAGTACTTC.